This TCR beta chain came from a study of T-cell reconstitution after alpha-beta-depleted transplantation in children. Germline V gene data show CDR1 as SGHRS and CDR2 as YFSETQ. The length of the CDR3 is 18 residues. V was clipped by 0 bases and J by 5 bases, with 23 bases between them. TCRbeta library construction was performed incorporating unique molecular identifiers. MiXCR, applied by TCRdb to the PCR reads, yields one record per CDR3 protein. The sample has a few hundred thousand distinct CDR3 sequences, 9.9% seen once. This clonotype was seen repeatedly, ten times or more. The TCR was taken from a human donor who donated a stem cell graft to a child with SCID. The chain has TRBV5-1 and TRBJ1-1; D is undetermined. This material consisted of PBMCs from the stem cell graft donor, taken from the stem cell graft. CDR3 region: CASSLAVGQDQIGTEAFF. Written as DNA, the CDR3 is TGCGCCAGCAGCTTGGCAGTCGGGCAGGACCAAATAGGAACTGAAGCTTTCTTT. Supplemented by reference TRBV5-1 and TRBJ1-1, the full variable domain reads KAGVTQTPRYLIKTRGQQVTLSCSPISGHRSVSWYQQTPGQGLQFLFEYFSETQRNKGNFPGRFSGRQFSNSRSEMNVSTLELGDSALYLCASSLAVGQDQIGTEAFFGQGTRLTVV.